Below, 10 T cell receptor beta chains from the same sample are listed, as sequenced in a study of T cells in Graves' hyperthyroidism and ophthalmopathy (dated by TCRdb to 2018 to 2020). Preparation of the library involved multiplex PCR. The reads were generated on an Illumina HiSeq 2000. Amplification of TCR beta CDR3 regions was carried out from RNA transcripts. The TCR CDR3 was subjected to a first round of RT-PCR using the HTBI primer set and the Qiagen OneStep RT-PCR kit. TCRdb took the public reads, trimmed them with fastp at Q25, ran MiXCR for clone calling and kept in-frame beta chains. Each record represents a unique CDR3 protein, reported with the most common genes and DNA among its rows. This sample has 200,000 to 250,000 distinct CDR3 sequences in its table, and about 18% of those were observed once. Around 47% of the sample is taken by the ten largest. The sequencing sample was made of blood. The receptors originated from a man aged 40-49 years with Graves' hyperthyroidism.

V and J are TRBV7-2 and TRBJ2-7; tentative D call: TRBD1 (5 bases). The V gene lost 5 bases and the J gene lost 6 bases, with 17 bases spanning the gap. Germline-derived CDR1 and CDR2 are SGHTA and FQGNSA. This CDR3 spans 14 amino acids. In DNA, the CDR3 is TGTGCCAGCAGCCCACAGGTAGGGCACAGCGAGCAGTACTTC. This encodes CASSPQVGHSEQYF.

This clonotype has a handful of counts. The V gene is TRBV25-1, the J gene TRBJ2-1; 8 nucleotides line up with TRBD1. In germline, CDR1 is MGHDK, CDR2 SYGVNS. V dropped 2 bases and J dropped 7; count of bases not matched to a gene: 4. CDR3 size: 14 residues. The CDR3 loop reads CASSEQGALNEQFF. The CDR3 DNA sequence: TGTGCCAGCAGTGAACAGGGGGCATTAAATGAGCAGTTCTTC.

In this sample, this clonotype turned up many times. The rearrangement links TRBV5-5 to TRBJ1-2, with 8 bases aligning to TRBD1. Germline-derived CDR1 and CDR2 are SGHKS and YYEKEE (reference sequence). V was pared by 0 bases and J by 4 bases, with 5 bases of the junction left unmatched. This CDR3 comprises 15 residues. This chain's CDR3 is CASSLAGQGGYGYTF. The DNA for the CDR3 is TGTGCCAGCAGCTTGGCCGGACAGGGAGGCTATGGCTACACCTTC.

This clonotype was seen repeatedly, ten times or more. V usage is TRBV6-1 and J usage is TRBJ1-2; TRBD1 might be the D (6 bases). The CDR3 totals 19 residues. Germline V gives CDR1 MNHNS, CDR2 SASEGT. Trimming shortened V by 4 bases and J by 1 base, and 25 bases separated the two germline ends. The CDR3 nucleotides are TGTGCCAGCAGTGGGGGGACGGGACAAGGCAAACCGTTTAACTATGGCTACACCTTC. The encoded protein is CASSGGTGQGKPFNYGYTF.

This clonotype was found a few times. The chain employs TRBV6-1 and TRBJ2-3; 7 nucleotides agree with TRBD2. Per germline, CDR1 MNHNS and CDR2 SASEGT. V dropped 5 bases and J dropped 6; count of bases not matched to a gene: 8. This CDR3 has 14 amino acids. This CDR3 reads CASSQSGDPDTQYF. In nucleotides, the CDR3 is TGTGCCAGCAGTCAAAGCGGGGACCCGGATACGCAGTATTTT.

The chain links TRBV7-9 to TRBJ2-7, with TRBD2 identical over 8 bases. The V gene end was trimmed by 5 bases and the J gene end by 3 bases; junction bases not matched to a gene: 6. CDR1 SEHNR and CDR2 FQNEAQ come from the germline V gene (reference sequence). The length of the CDR3 is 14 residues. CDR3 in amino acids: CASSGVSGSYEQYF. DNA for the CDR3: TGTGCCAGCAGCGGAGTGAGCGGGAGCTACGAGCAGTACTTC.

The sample holds a few counts of this clonotype. The chain joins TRBV24-1 to TRBJ1-3; D might be TRBD1 (5 bases). Trimming removed 7 bases at V and 0 bases at J, with 15 bases between. CDR1 and CDR2 from the germline V gene are KGHDR and SFDVKD. This CDR3 is 16 amino acids long. The DNA for the CDR3 is TGTGCCACCAGGCCGGGACGAAGATTCTCTGGAAACACCATATATTTT. Its translation: CATRPGRRFSGNTIYF.

This clonotype was counted only a few times. The chain is built from TRBV5-1 and TRBJ1-6; D might be TRBD1 (5 bases). Germline lookup yields CDR1 SGHRS and CDR2 YFSETQ. V was pared by 0 bases and J by 6 bases, with 7 bases between. CDR3 length equals 14 residues. CDR3 nucleotides: TGCGCCAGCAGCTTGGGACAGAGTAATTCACCCCTCCACTTT. Its protein is CASSLGQSNSPLHF.

Comments on this clonotype: One end of the junction is discordant with germline, which a read error may explain. V gene TRBV4-2 combines with J gene TRBJ2-1, with 10 bases aligning to TRBD2. The CDR3 length is 15 residues. Per germline, CDR1 LGHNA and CDR2 YNFKEQ. This CDR3 reads CASSKRLAGYNGQFF. In DNA form, the CDR3 reads TGTGCCAGCAGCAAAAGACTAGCGGGCTACAATGGGCAGTTCTTC.

This clonotype has just a few counts. The rearrangement links TRBV19 to TRBJ2-5; D unclear. CDR1 is LNHDA and CDR2 is SQIVND in the germline V gene (reference sequence). V dropped 3 bases and J dropped 1 base, with 9 bases sitting between them. This CDR3 spans 14 amino acids. CDR3 sequence reads: CASSIGQRQETQYF. The CDR3 nucleotides are TGTGCCAGTAGTATCGGCCAGCGCCAAGAGACCCAGTACTTC. The whole variable domain, remainder taken from reference TRBV19 and TRBJ2-5, is DGGITQSPKYLFRKEGQNVTLSCEQNLNHDAMYWYRQDPGQGLRLIYYSQIVNDFQKGDIAEGYSVSREKKESFPLTVTSAQKNPTAFYLCASSIGQRQETQYFGPGTRLLVL.